Below, 8 T cell receptor beta chains from the same sample are listed, as sequenced in a study of shared clonotypes between healthy human individuals. Sequenced by immunoSEQ multiplex PCR; TCRdb stores in-frame clones only, minus some. Of under 2,500,000 clones listed, approximately 94% are singletons. Material for sequencing was naive CD4+ T cells sorted from blood. Subset of the sample: CD45RA+ positively selected. These receptors all come from a man between 18 and 29 years old in good health.

This chain uses TRBV5-1 with TRBJ1-2; D gene ambiguous. Germline-derived CDR1 and CDR2 are SGHRS and YFSETQ. The CDR3 consists of 14 residues. V was pared by 2 bases and J by 3 bases, with 11 bases between. In DNA form, the CDR3 reads TGCGCCAGCAGCTTAGACACCCGGCACTATGGCTACACCTTC. Its protein is CASSLDTRHYGYTF.

The chain uses TRBV5-4 and TRBJ2-2; TRBD2 agrees at 13 bases. This CDR3 spans 17 amino acids. V was clipped by 4 bases and J by 2 bases; unmatched bases: 5. Germline loops: CDR1 SGHNT, CDR2 YYREEE (reference sequence). CDR3 nucleotide sequence: TGTGCCAGCAGCGGGGGACTAGCGGGGACCAACACCGGGGAGCTGTTTTTT. This sequence encodes CASSGGLAGTNTGELFF.

The chain is built from TRBV18 and TRBJ2-1, with D perhaps TRBD1 or TRBD2 (5 bases each). V shed 0 bases and J shed 8 bases, with 8 bases lying between them. The CDR3 has 13 amino acids. Germline CDR1 is KGHSH and CDR2 is LQKENI. The chain's CDR3 is CASSPPGAHEQFF. For the CDR3, the DNA is TGTGCCAGCTCACCACCCGGGGCACATGAGCAGTTCTTC. The entire variable domain, with the rest obtained from reference TRBV18 and TRBJ2-1, is as follows: NAGVMQNPRHLVRRRGQEARLRCSPMKGHSHVYWYRQLPEEGLKFMVYLQKENIIDESGMPKERFSAEFPKEGPSILRIQQVVRGDSAAYFCASSPPGAHEQFFGPGTRLTVL.

V gene TRBV5-4 combines with J gene TRBJ2-1; TRBD2 aligns across 7 bases. V lost 4 bases to trimming and J lost 5 bases; unmatched junction nucleotides: 6. Germline V lookup: CDR1 SGHNT, CDR2 YYREEE (reference sequence). This CDR3 is 14 amino acids long. The CDR3, as DNA: TGTGCCAGCAGCCCTCGGCGGGAGCACAATGAGCAGTTCTTC. Residues: CASSPRREHNEQFF. Supplemented by reference TRBV5-4 and TRBJ2-1, the full variable domain reads ETGVTQSPTHLIKTRGQQVTLRCSSQSGHNTVSWYQQALGQGPQFIFQYYREEENGRGNFPPRFSGLQFPNYSSELNVNALELDDSALYLCASSPRREHNEQFFGPGTRLTVL.

The chain uses TRBV5-4 and TRBJ1-1; weak D call: TRBD1 (6 bases). Germline-derived CDR1 and CDR2 are SGHNT and YYREEE (reference sequence). The CDR3 totals 16 residues. The germline V and J ends were trimmed by 0 bases and 1 base, with 13 bases remaining between them. CDR3 bases: TGTGCCAGCAGCTTGGACGGGACACCGAAGAACACTGAAGCTTTCTTT. Protein: CASSLDGTPKNTEAFF.

This chain connects TRBV6-5 to TRBJ1-2; D remains unclear. Germline V gene sequence: CDR1 MNHEY, CDR2 SVGAGI. The CDR3 contains 14 residues. Trimming cost V 2 bases and J 4 bases, with 11 bases left between them. The DNA for the CDR3 is TGTGCCAGCAGTTACAAAGGGTGGAGCTATGGCTACACCTTC. This encodes CASSYKGWSYGYTF.

The rearrangement uses TRBV7-9 and TRBJ1-2, with D perhaps matching TRBD1 (5 bases). Trimming shortened V by 1 base and J by 0 bases, and 12 bases separated the two germline ends. This CDR3 region has 16 residues. Germline values: CDR1 SEHNR, CDR2 FQNEAQ (reference sequence). CDR3 loop: CASSLGTRQSNYGYTF. The CDR3 DNA sequence: TGTGCCAGCAGCTTAGGCACTAGACAGTCTAACTATGGCTACACCTTC.

V gene TRBV6-5 combines with J gene TRBJ2-5; no definite D call. There are 12 residues in the CDR3. Germline V CDR1 and CDR2: MNHEY, SVGAGI. V was pared by 6 bases and J by 7 bases, with 12 bases between. The CDR3 sequence: CASSRLGMTQYF. The DNA of the CDR3 is TGTGCCAGCAGCCGATTGGGGATGACCCAGTACTTC.